This T cell receptor beta chain came from a study of blood T cell repertoires in COVID-19 (dated by TCRdb to between 2020 and 2021). The study in broad terms: The collaborator samples originated in the United States, Italy and Spain and spanned the acute and convalescent phases of COVID-19. The material from the prospective study consisted of cDNA or gDNA derived from T cells, B-cell-depleted T cells, or PBMCs. Deeply sampled blood TCRbeta repertoires from subjects exposed to, actively infected with, or recovered from COVID-19 were included in the dataset. A freely available public database, intended as a resource for researchers studying the immune response to SARS-CoV-2, is where the repertoires were released. Samples came from the ongoing ImmuneRACE study (first 160 participants) plus 1,254 subjects from 6 global collaborators. Sample metadata almost always included a de-identified subject ID, COVID-19 status, age in years and sex. Where available, HLA class I and class II types were obtained from metadata supplied by the sample provider rather than from assay-based typing.

With respect to this clone: This receptor's antigen is unknown. The input lacks base qualities; no much larger clone sits a single base away.

TCRbeta CDR3 regions were amplified from genomic DNA by means of the immunoSEQ Assay, a bias-controlled multiplex PCR. The authors' analysis ran thus. Within the assay, amplification of reference gene primers was used to estimate how many nucleated cells each sample contained. Sequence reads were collapsed and filtered to measure the absolute abundance of every unique TCRbeta CDR3 rearrangement. Productive Simpson clonality was computed per sample as the square root of Simpson's diversity index over productive rearrangements. TCRdb retrieved this table from immuneACCESS and kept in-frame rearrangements only. Not all clones are present; in checked studies, unresolved V genes account for under half, and no reason is known for the remainder. That table furnishes V, J and clone size, whereas the DNA furnished D and trimming. The sample table shows under 450,000 clones, and about 90% are seen once. The biggest ten clones account for 2.5% to 3% of the sample.

What the work shows at the level of the full study, not this receptor alone: The amount of clinical and demographic metadata varied by source and participant and was provided uncurated.

The junction carries 12 bases between V and J, which are trimmed by 4 bases and 3 bases respectively. Taken from the germline V gene, the CDR1 and CDR2 loops are SNHLY and FYNNEI. The CDR3 has 15 amino acids, counting the end cysteine and phenylalanine. This entry keeps only the CDR3 DNA: 45 bases, framed from base 1. Participants in the prospective study were aged roughly 18 to 100 years, lived in approximately 26 United States geographic areas, and enrolled through a virtual design. Cohort assignment in the prospective study relied on participant-reported clinical history from a screening survey and a study questionnaire. Recovered participants in ImmuneRACE Cohort 3 were defined as having two consecutive negative NP/OP PCR tests, clearance from a healthcare professional, or resolution of symptoms. Each participant in the prospective study had whole blood, serum and a nasopharyngeal or oropharyngeal swab collected by mobile phlebotomists. Prospective study participants could optionally give additional blood draws and questionnaires over an approximately two-month period. Before DNA extraction, prospective study blood samples were shipped either frozen or at room temperature.

The chain links TRBV2 with TRBJ1-4; TRBD1 could be the D gene, as 5 bases match. The sequence was collected from a woman aged 30 to 39 who had recovered from COVID-19. Sequencing used PBMCs or T cells enriched from blood (not recorded which). The sequenced DNA: TGTGCCAGCAGTGCTAGGGGTCCACCTAATGAAAAACTGTTTTTT. This gives the protein CASSARGPPNEKLFF.